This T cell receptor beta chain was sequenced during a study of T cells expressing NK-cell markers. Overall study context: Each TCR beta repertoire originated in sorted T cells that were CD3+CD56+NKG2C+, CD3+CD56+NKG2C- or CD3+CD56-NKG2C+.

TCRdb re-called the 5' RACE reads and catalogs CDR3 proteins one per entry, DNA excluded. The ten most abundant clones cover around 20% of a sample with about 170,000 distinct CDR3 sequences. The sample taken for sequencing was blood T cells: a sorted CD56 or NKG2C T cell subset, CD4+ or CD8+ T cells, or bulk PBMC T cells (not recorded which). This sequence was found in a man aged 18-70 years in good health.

CDR3: CASRNLGQANYGYTF. The rearrangement links TRBV6-1 to TRBJ1-2. Germline V gives CDR1 MNHNS, CDR2 SASEGT. The CDR3 loop spans 15 amino acids.